This T cell receptor beta chain was obtained from a study of blood T cells in healthy people across ages. Sample-barcoded 5' priming and a J-beta primer mix drove a second PCR of about 6 to 12 cycles. TCRdb re-called the 5' RACE reads with MiXCR, one entry per CDR3 protein. The table includes hundreds of thousands of distinct CDR3 sequences, about three fifths detected once. This CDR3 is built from 13 residues. V lost 2 bases and J lost 10, with 15 bases in between. Germline CDR1 is SGHRS and CDR2 is YFSETQ. Healthy Russian Caucasian donors spanned ages about 6 to 90 years. Input material: blood. The rearrangement links TRBV5-1 to TRBJ1-1; TRBD1 might be the D (5 bases). This clonotype originated in a man aged 25 to 40 in good health. This chain's CDR3 is CASSLQERHGAFF. CDR3 DNA sequence: TGCGCCAGCAGCTTACAGGAAAGGCACGGAGCTTTCTTT.